The 20 T cell receptor beta chains below were found in one sample sequenced in a study of STAT5B mutations in CD4+ large granular lymphocyte leukemia. Only in-frame clones appear in the TCRdb table, and some are missing; sequencing was by immunoSEQ multiplex PCR. The sample carries about 30,000 clones, 70% to 85% recorded once. Source material: CD4+ T cells from blood buffy coats. Source of these receptors: a human donor in good health.

This sequence joins TRBV30 and TRBJ1-1, with 7 bases fitting TRBD1. V was clipped by 3 bases and J by 4 bases; unmatched bases: 5. The CDR3 has 13 residues. Per germline, CDR1 GTSNPN and CDR2 SVGIG (reference sequence). The CDR3 bases are TGTGCCTGGAGCACGACAGGGAGCACTGAAGCTTTCTTT. Protein sequence: CAWSTTGSTEAFF.

The chain joins TRBV6-1 to TRBJ1-6; 7 bases are shared with TRBD1. CDR1 is MNHNS, CDR2 SASEGT, per germline. J gave up 7 bases and V 3 bases, and 3 bases lay outside the gene matches. This CDR3 comprises 14 residues. In DNA form, the CDR3 reads TGTGCCAGCAGTGAGCACAGGGGAAATTCACCCCTCCACTTT. It specifies CASSEHRGNSPLHF.

The gene calls are TRBV18 and TRBJ1-2, with TRBD1 as a possible D gene (5 bases). The V end lost 3 bases, the J end lost 0 bases, and 17 bases lay between the germline ends. CDR3 length equals 17 residues. Germline loops: CDR1 KGHSH, CDR2 LQKENI. CDR3 in amino acids: CASSPGAGPNSNYGYTF. The CDR3 region has the DNA TGTGCCAGCTCACCTGGGGCAGGACCTAATTCTAACTATGGCTACACCTTC.

V gene TRBV4-1 combines with J gene TRBJ2-1; 8 positions agree with TRBD1. This CDR3 contains 13 residues. The germline CDR1 and CDR2 sequences are MGHRA and YSYEKL. V was pared by 3 bases and J by 10 bases, with 5 bases of the junction left unmatched. The CDR3 DNA follows: TGCGCCAGCAGCCACATGGACAGGGACGAGCAGTTCTTC. This translates into CASSHMDRDEQFF.

V gene TRBV2 combines with J gene TRBJ2-6; maybe TRBD1 (6 bases). Germline CDR1 is SNHLY and CDR2 is FYNNEI. This CDR3 has 17 residues. The ends were cut back, 6 bases at V and 2 bases at J, with 17 bases in the middle. CDR3 sequence reads: CASRAEQGQAGANVLTF. CDR3 in DNA: TGTGCCAGCAGAGCCGAACAGGGTCAGGCTGGGGCCAACGTCCTGACTTTC.

The rearrangement joins TRBV9 to TRBJ2-3; TRBD1 is a possible D gene (6 bases). The CDR3 is 16 residues long. The germline CDR1 and CDR2 sequences are SGDLS and YYNGEE. V gave up 0 bases and J gave up 0 bases, with 11 bases separating them. The CDR3 is CASSVEAGASTDTQYF. For the CDR3, the DNA is TGTGCCAGCAGCGTAGAGGCAGGGGCAAGCACAGATACGCAGTATTTT.

Regarding this clone: Within the sample, other DNA sequences also encode this same CDR3. The chain employs TRBV5-1 and TRBJ1-1; tentatively, D is TRBD1 (5 bases). V was clipped by 0 bases and J by 1 base, with 7 bases between them. Germline-derived CDR1 and CDR2 are SGHRS and YFSETQ. This CDR3 contains 14 residues. In DNA form, the CDR3 reads TGCGCCAGCAGCTTGGCTACAGGGAACACTGAAGCTTTCTTT. This encodes CASSLATGNTEAFF.

The chain combines TRBV29-1 with TRBJ1-1, with TRBD1 matching over 8 bases. There are 13 residues in the CDR3. Trimming removed 4 bases from V and 6 bases from J; junction bases left unmatched: 7. The germline CDR1 and CDR2 sequences are SQVTM and ANQGSEA. The CDR3 DNA reads TGCAGCGTTGGAGGTCAGGGGGCCTCTGAAGCTTTCTTT. This codes for CSVGGQGASEAFF.

In its sample, this clone was seen once. The chain combines TRBV9 with TRBJ1-2; 10 positions match TRBD1. This CDR3 has 14 amino acids. Trimming removed 3 bases from V and 7 bases from J; junction bases left unmatched: 6. The germline gives CDR1 SGDLS, CDR2 YYNGEE. The CDR3 spells CASSEGQGEVGYTF. CDR3 sequence (DNA): TGTGCCAGCAGCGAAGGACAGGGGGAGGTTGGCTACACCTTC.

The chain links TRBV4-1 to TRBJ2-7; D is undetermined. V dropped 2 bases and J dropped 0 bases, with 14 bases sitting between them. This CDR3 comprises 16 residues. Germline lookup yields CDR1 MGHRA and CDR2 YSYEKL. This CDR3 reads CASSQLTTLSSYEQYF. CDR3 nucleotides: TGCGCCAGCAGCCAACTTACTACCTTGAGCTCCTACGAGCAGTACTTC.

The genes are TRBV30 and TRBJ1-3, with D maybe TRBD1 (5 bases). Looked up from germline, CDR1 is GTSNPN and CDR2 is SVGIG (reference sequence). This CDR3 has 16 amino acids. Trimming left V 4 bases short and J 12 bases short, with 28 bases between. CDR3 sequence: CAWNPEDGTPNGHIYF. CDR3 sequence (DNA): TGTGCCTGGAACCCGGAGGACGGTACCCCAAACGGACACATATATTTT.

The chain is built from TRBV7-8 and TRBJ1-6; the match to TRBD1 covers 10 bases. Germline loops: CDR1 SGHVS, CDR2 FQNEAQ. The CDR3 sequence is 16 residues long. V lost 3 bases, J lost 7 bases, and 6 bases stayed unmatched. The CDR3 reads CASSFRDRGKNSPLHF. DNA of the CDR3: TGTGCCAGCAGCTTCCGGGACAGGGGTAAAAATTCACCCCTCCACTTT.

The V call is TRBV29-1, the J call TRBJ2-3; 11 nucleotides line up with TRBD1. V shed 5 bases, J shed 4 bases, and the junction held 5 bases outside the gene matches. The CDR3 is 14 amino acids. CDR1 and CDR2 from the germline V gene are SQVTM and ANQGSEA. The CDR3 spells CSVTDRGRADTQYF. In DNA, the CDR3 is TGCAGCGTTACGGACAGGGGGCGCGCAGATACGCAGTATTTT.

The chain has TRBV4-1 and TRBJ2-5; 8 nucleotides match TRBD2. The CDR3 extends over 16 amino acids. V trimming: 1 base; J trimming: 3 bases; junction bases outside the gene matches: 7. Looked up from germline, CDR1 is MGHRA and CDR2 is YSYEKL. The CDR3 region is CASSQVGGGLEETQYF. The CDR3 nucleotides read TGCGCCAGCAGCCAAGTGGGCGGGGGGCTGGAAGAGACCCAGTACTTC.

This chain connects TRBV7-9 to TRBJ1-2; D might be TRBD1 (5 bases). The CDR3 runs 13 residues. V lost 4 bases, J lost 7 bases, and 13 bases lay in between. Germline V gives CDR1 SEHNR, CDR2 FQNEAQ (reference sequence). CDR3 sequence (DNA): TGTGCCAGCAGCTCGCCGGGGGAGTCTGGCTACACCTTC. Translation: CASSSPGESGYTF.

The J gene is TRBJ2-2, the V gene TRBV9; 7 bases are a match to TRBD2. This CDR3 spans 16 amino acids. Germline V CDR1 and CDR2: SGDLS, YYNGEE. J was trimmed by 4 bases and V by 0 bases; bases with no gene match: 6. CDR3 coding DNA: TGTGCCAGCAGCGTAGCTGCGGGAGTGGGCACCGGGGAGCTGTTTTTT. Amino acid sequence: CASSVAAGVGTGELFF.

This clone came up a few times. The chain combines TRBV27 with TRBJ1-5, with D unclear. This CDR3 region has 13 residues. The V end lost 3 bases, the J end lost 2 bases, and 5 bases lay between the germline ends. Germline assignment: CDR1 MNHEY and CDR2 SMNVEV (reference sequence). The chain's CDR3 is CASSFLGNQPQHF. The CDR3, as DNA: TGTGCCAGCAGTTTTTTAGGCAATCAGCCCCAGCATTTT.

This sequence joins TRBV30 and TRBJ2-7, with no clear D. The CDR3 loop spans 11 amino acids. V lost 3 bases and J lost 0, with 3 bases in between. CDR1 and CDR2 (germline): GTSNPN, SVGIG (reference sequence). The CDR3 spells CAWRGSYEQYF. The CDR3 DNA reads as TGTGCCTGGAGGGGCTCCTACGAGCAGTACTTC. Based on the CDR3 plus reference TRBV30 and TRBJ2-7, the full variable domain is SQTIHQWPATLVQPVGSPLSLECTVEGTSNPNLYWYRQAAGRGLQLLFYSVGIGQISSEVPQNLSASRPQDRQFILSSKKLLLSDSGFYLCAWRGSYEQYFGPGTRLTVT.

The J gene is TRBJ1-1, the V gene TRBV5-1; D perhaps matches TRBD1 (5 bases). Trimming pared 5 bases from V and 4 bases from J, leaving 15 bases between. The germline CDR1 and CDR2 sequences are SGHRS and YFSETQ. The CDR3 loop spans 14 amino acids. CDR3 nucleotide sequence: TGCGCCAGCAGTCCCGGGGCCTCGGGCACTGAAGCTTTCTTT. It translates to CASSPGASGTEAFF.

This chain uses TRBV5-1 with TRBJ2-7, with a tentative D call TRBD1 (5 bases). The CDR3 has 17 amino acids. Germline V gene sequence: CDR1 SGHRS, CDR2 YFSETQ. Trimming cost V 4 bases and J 5 bases, with 25 bases left between them. In nucleotides, the CDR3 is TGCGCCAGCAGCCCGACCCTACAGGCCTATGGTGTGGACGAGCAGTACTTC. This codes for CASSPTLQAYGVDEQYF. Full variable domain (missing parts from reference TRBV5-1 and TRBJ2-7): KAGVTQTPRYLIKTRGQQVTLSCSPISGHRSVSWYQQTPGQGLQFLFEYFSETQRNKGNFPGRFSGRQFSNSRSEMNVSTLELGDSALYLCASSPTLQAYGVDEQYFGPGTRLTVT.